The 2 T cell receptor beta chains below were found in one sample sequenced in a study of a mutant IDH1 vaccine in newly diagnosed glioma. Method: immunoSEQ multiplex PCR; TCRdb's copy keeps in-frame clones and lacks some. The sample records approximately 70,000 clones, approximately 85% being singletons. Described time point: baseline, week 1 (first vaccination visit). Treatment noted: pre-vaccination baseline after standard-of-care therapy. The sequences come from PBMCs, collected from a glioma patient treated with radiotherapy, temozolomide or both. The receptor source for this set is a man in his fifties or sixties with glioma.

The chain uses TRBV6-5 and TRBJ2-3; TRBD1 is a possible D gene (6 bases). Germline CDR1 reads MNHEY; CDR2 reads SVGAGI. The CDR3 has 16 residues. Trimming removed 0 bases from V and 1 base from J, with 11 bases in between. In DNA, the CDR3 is TGTGCCAGCAGTTACTCGATGGGGGCTGGCACAGATACGCAGTATTTT. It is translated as CASSYSMGAGTDTQYF.

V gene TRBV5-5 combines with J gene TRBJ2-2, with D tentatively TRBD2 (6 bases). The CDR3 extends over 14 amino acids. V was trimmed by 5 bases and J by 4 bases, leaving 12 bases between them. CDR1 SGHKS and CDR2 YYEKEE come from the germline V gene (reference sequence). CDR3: CASRGEEGTGELFF. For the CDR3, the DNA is TGTGCCAGCAGGGGGGAGGAGGGCACCGGGGAGCTGTTTTTT. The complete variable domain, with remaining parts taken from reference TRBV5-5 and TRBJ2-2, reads DAGVTQSPTHLIKTRGQQVTLRCSPISGHKSVSWYQQVLGQGPQFIFQYYEKEERGRGNFPDRFSARQFPNYSSELNVNALLLGDSALYLCASRGEEGTGELFFGEGSRLTVL.